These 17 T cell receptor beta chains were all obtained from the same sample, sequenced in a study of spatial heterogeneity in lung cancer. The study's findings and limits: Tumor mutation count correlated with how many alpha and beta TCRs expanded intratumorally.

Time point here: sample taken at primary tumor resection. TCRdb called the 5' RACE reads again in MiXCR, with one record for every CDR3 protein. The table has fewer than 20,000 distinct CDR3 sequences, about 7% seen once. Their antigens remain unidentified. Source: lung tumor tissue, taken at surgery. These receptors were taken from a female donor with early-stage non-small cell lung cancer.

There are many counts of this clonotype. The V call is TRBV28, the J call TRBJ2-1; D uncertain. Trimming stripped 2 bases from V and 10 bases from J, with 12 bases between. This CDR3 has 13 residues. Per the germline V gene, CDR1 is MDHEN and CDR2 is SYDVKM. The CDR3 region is CASSLTPSSEQFF. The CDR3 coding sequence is TGTGCCAGCAGTTTAACGCCTTCTTCGGAGCAGTTCTTC.

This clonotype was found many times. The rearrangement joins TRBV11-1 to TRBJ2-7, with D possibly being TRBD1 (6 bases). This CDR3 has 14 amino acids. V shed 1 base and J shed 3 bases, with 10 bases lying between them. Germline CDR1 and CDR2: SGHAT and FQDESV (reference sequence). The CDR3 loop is CASSLGAGDYEQYF. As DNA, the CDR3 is TGTGCCAGCAGCTTAGGGGCAGGGGACTACGAGCAGTACTTC.

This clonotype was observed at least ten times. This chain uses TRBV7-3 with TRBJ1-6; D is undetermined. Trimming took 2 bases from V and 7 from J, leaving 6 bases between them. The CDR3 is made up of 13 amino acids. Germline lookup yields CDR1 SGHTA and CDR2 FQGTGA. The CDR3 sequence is CASSLSQNSPLHF. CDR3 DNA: TGTGCCAGCAGCTTATCTCAGAATTCACCCCTCCACTTT.

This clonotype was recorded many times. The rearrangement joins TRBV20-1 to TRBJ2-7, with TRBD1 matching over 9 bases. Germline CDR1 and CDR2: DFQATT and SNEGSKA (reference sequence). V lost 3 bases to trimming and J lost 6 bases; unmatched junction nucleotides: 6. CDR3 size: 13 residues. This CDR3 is CSASWDREGEQYF. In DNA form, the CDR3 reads TGCAGTGCTAGCTGGGACAGGGAGGGCGAGCAGTACTTC.

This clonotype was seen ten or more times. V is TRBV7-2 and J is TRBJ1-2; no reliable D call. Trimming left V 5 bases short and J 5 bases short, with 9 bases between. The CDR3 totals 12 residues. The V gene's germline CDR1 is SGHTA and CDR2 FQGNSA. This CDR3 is CASSPPGYGYTF. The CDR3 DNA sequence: TGTGCCAGCAGCCCCCCGGGATATGGCTACACCTTC.

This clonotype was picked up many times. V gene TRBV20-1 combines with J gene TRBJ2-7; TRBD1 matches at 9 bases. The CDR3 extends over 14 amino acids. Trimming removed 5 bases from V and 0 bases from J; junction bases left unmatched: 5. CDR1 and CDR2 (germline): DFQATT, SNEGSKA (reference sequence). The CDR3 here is CSAPRQGVSYEQYF. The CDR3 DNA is TGCAGTGCTCCCCGACAGGGGGTCTCCTACGAGCAGTACTTC.

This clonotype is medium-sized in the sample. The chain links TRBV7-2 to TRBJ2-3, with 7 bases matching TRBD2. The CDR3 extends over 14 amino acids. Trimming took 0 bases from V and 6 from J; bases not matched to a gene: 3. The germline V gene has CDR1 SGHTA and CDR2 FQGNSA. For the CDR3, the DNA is TGTGCCAGCAGCTTAGCGGGAGGGCAGGATACGCAGTATTTT. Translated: CASSLAGGQDTQYF.

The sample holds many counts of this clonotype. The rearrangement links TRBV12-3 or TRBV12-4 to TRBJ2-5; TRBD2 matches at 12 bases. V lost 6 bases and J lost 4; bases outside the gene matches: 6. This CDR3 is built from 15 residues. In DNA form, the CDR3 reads TGTGCCAGCAGCTCCGGACTAGCGGGGATAGAGACCCAGTACTTC. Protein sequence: CASSSGLAGIETQYF.

Here the CDR3 reads CASSGDRGDEQYF. The CDR3 DNA sequence: TGTGCCAGCAGTGGTGACAGGGGCGACGAGCAGTACTTC. The V gene is TRBV6-1, the J gene TRBJ2-7, with 8 bases lining up with TRBD1. Germline assignment: CDR1 MNHNS and CDR2 SASEGT. V was pared by 4 bases and J by 5 bases, with 4 bases of the junction left unmatched. The CDR3 is 13 amino acids.

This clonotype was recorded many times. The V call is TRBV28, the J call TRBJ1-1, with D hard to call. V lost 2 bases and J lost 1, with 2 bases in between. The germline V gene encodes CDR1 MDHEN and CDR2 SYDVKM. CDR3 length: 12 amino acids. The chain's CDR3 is CASSLQNTEAFF. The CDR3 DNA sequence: TGTGCCAGCAGTTTACAGAACACTGAAGCTTTCTTT.

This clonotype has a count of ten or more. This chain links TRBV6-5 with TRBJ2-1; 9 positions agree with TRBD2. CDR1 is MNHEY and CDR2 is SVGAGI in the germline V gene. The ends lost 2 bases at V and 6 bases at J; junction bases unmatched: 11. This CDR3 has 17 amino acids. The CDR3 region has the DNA TGTGCCAGCAGTTACGACCTAGAGCGGGGGGTGTCCAATGAGCAGTTCTTC. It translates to CASSYDLERGVSNEQFF.

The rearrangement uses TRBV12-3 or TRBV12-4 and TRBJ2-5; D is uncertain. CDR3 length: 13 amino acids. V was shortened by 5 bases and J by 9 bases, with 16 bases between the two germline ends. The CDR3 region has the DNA TGTGCCAGCAGTACTCAGGACGGTTCGTCCCAGTACTTC. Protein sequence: CASSTQDGSSQYF.

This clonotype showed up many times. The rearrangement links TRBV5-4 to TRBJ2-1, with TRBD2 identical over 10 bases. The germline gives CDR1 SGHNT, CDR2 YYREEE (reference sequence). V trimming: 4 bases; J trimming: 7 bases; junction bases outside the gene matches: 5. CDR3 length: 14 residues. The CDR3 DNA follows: TGTGCCAGCAGCGAGCGGGGGGGCATGAATGAGCAGTTCTTC. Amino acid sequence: CASSERGGMNEQFF. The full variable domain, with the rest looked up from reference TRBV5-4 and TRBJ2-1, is ETGVTQSPTHLIKTRGQQVTLRCSSQSGHNTVSWYQQALGQGPQFIFQYYREEENGRGNFPPRFSGLQFPNYSSELNVNALELDDSALYLCASSERGGMNEQFFGPGTRLTVL.

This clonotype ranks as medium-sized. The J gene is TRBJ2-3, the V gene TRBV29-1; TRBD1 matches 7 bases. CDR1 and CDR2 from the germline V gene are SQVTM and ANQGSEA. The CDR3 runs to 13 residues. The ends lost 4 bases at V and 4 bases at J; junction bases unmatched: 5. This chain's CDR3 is CSVASTGPDTQYF. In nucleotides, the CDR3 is TGCAGCGTTGCCTCGACAGGGCCAGATACGCAGTATTTT.

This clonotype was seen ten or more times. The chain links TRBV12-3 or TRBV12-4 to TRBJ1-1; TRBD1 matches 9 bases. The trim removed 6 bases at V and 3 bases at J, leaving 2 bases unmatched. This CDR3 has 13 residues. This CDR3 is CASSRTGDTEAFF. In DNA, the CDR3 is TGTGCCAGCAGCCGGACAGGGGACACTGAAGCTTTCTTT.

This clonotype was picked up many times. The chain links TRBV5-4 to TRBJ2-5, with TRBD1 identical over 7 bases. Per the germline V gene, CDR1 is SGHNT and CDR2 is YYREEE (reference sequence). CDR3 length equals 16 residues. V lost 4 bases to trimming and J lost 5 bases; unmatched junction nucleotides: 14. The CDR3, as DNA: TGTGCCAGCAGCCCAAAACAGGGAATCAGGGGGGAGACCCAGTACTTC. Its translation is CASSPKQGIRGETQYF.

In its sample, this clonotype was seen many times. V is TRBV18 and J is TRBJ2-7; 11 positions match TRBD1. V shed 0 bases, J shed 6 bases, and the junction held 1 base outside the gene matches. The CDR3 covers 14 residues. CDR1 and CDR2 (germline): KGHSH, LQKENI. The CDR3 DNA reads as TGTGCCAGCTCACCACCGGACAGGGGGCCCGAGCAGTACTTC. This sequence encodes CASSPPDRGPEQYF.